This entry lists 13 T cell receptor beta chains sequenced from one sample in a study of TIL therapy for anti-PD-1-resistant metastatic lung cancer. This was the immunoSEQ v3 assay. Clones were read by immunoSEQ multiplex PCR, and TCRdb kept only the in-frame ones, dropping some. The sample yields 45,000 to 60,000 clones, less than 85% seen once. Time point denoted: pre-treatment sample, taken before nivolumab and TIL therapy. Most excised metastases sampled were pleural nodules or supraclavicular lymph nodes. The sequencing used tumor tissue, collected at baseline. The receptors originated from a person aged 25 to 85 with non-small cell lung cancer.

The chain recombines TRBV19 with TRBJ1-4, with D possibly being TRBD1 (6 bases). The V gene's germline CDR1 is LNHDA and CDR2 SQIVND (reference sequence). This CDR3 region has 15 residues. V was clipped by 3 bases and J by 5 bases, with 13 bases between them. Written as DNA, the CDR3 is TGTGCCAGTAGTATGGGGGGCGCAGGAAATGAAAAACTGTTTTTT. This gives the protein CASSMGGAGNEKLFF.

The CDR3 DNA reads TGTGCCAGCAATCAGGGGGCTGTGAACACTGAAGCTTTCTTT. Residues: CASNQGAVNTEAFF. The chain uses TRBV9 and TRBJ1-1, with 8 bases fitting TRBD1. Germline V CDR1 and CDR2: SGDLS, YYNGEE. The J segment lost 0 bases and the V segment lost 6 bases, leaving 4 bases of the junction unmatched. The CDR3 is 14 amino acids.

This chain joins TRBV6-1 and TRBJ2-7; TRBD1 matches 11 bases. With 2 bases clipped from V and 3 bases from J, the junction kept 3 bases outside the gene matches. The length of the CDR3 is 15 residues. Germline CDR1 is MNHNS and CDR2 is SASEGT. The CDR3 sequence is CASSESGTGGYEQYF. Written as DNA, the CDR3 is TGTGCCAGCAGTGAAAGCGGGACAGGGGGCTACGAGCAGTACTTC.

The rearrangement joins TRBV6-5 to TRBJ2-3; possible D gene TRBD2, 6 bases. The CDR3 consists of 13 residues. The V and J ends lost 1 base and 5 bases respectively, with 7 bases between them. Germline values: CDR1 MNHEY, CDR2 SVGAGI. The CDR3 loop reads CASSYFSGDTQYF. As DNA, the CDR3 is TGTGCCAGCAGTTACTTTAGCGGAGATACGCAGTATTTT.

The chain has TRBV7-3 and TRBJ2-3, with unresolved D. The length of the CDR3 is 15 residues. The V gene's germline CDR1 is SGHTA and CDR2 FQGTGA. Trimming removed 2 bases from V and 5 bases from J, with 14 bases in between. CDR3: CASSLAGIGRDTQYF. CDR3 nucleotide sequence: TGTGCCAGCAGCTTAGCAGGTATCGGAAGAGATACGCAGTATTTT.

This clone came up a few times. The chain joins TRBV5-4 to TRBJ2-7, with D perhaps matching TRBD2 (5 bases). V was shortened by 2 bases and J by 4 bases, with 16 bases between the two germline ends. The CDR3 covers 15 residues. The V gene's germline CDR1 is SGHNT and CDR2 YYREEE (reference sequence). Here the CDR3 reads CASSFGPGNFYEQYF. The CDR3 DNA is TGTGCCAGCAGCTTCGGTCCGGGGAACTTTTACGAGCAGTACTTC.

The chain employs TRBV7-3 and TRBJ2-5; D is possibly TRBD2 (6 bases). Germline assignment: CDR1 SGHTA and CDR2 FQGTGA. CDR3 length: 13 amino acids. V lost 5 bases and J lost 9, with 16 bases in between. The CDR3 reads CASSPGTAEAQYF. CDR3 nucleotide sequence: TGTGCCAGCAGCCCCGGGACTGCGGAGGCCCAGTACTTC.

This clone has just a few counts. The chain links TRBV30 to TRBJ1-1, with TRBD1 matching 9 bases. V was clipped by 3 bases and J by 11 bases; unmatched bases: 10. The germline gives CDR1 GTSNPN, CDR2 SVGIG (reference sequence). The CDR3 covers 13 residues. CDR3 sequence: CAWRGTGIIRAFF. CDR3 sequence (DNA): TGTGCCTGGAGGGGGACAGGGATAATTAGGGCTTTCTTT. Using reference TRBV30 and TRBJ1-1 for the parts outside the CDR3, the full variable domain is SQTIHQWPATLVQPVGSPLSLECTVEGTSNPNLYWYRQAAGRGLQLLFYSVGIGQISSEVPQNLSASRPQDRQFILSSKKLLLSDSGFYLCAWRGTGIIRAFFGQGTRLTVV.

This chain joins TRBV7-7 and TRBJ2-5; TRBD2 matches 8 bases. V lost 1 base to trimming and J lost 0 bases; unmatched junction nucleotides: 7. The CDR3 covers 17 residues. Germline-derived CDR1 and CDR2 are SSHAT and FNYEAQ (reference sequence). Written as DNA, the CDR3 is TGTGCCAGCAGCTTAGGCTTGTCGGGAGGGTACCAAGAGACCCAGTACTTC. It encodes CASSLGLSGGYQETQYF.

This chain joins TRBV7-6 and TRBJ2-2; D remains ambiguous. CDR1 and CDR2 from the germline V gene are SGHVS and FNYEAQ. This CDR3 region has 16 residues. The V gene lost 2 bases and the J gene lost 6 bases, with 16 bases spanning the gap. CDR3 in DNA: TGTGCCAGCAGCTTAAAGGGCGTTAATGGCCCCGGGGAGCTGTTTTTT. This translates into CASSLKGVNGPGELFF. Together with reference TRBV7-6 and TRBJ2-2, the CDR3 gives the full variable domain: GAGVSQSPRYKVTKRGQDVALRCDPISGHVSLYWYRQALGQGPEFLTYFNYEAQQDKSGLPNDRFSAERPEGSISTLTIQRTEQRDSAMYRCASSLKGVNGPGELFFGEGSRLTVL.

The rearrangement joins TRBV30 to TRBJ1-4; no definite D call. CDR1 and CDR2 from the germline V gene are GTSNPN and SVGIG (reference sequence). The CDR3 loop spans 13 amino acids. The germline V and J ends were trimmed by 2 bases and 4 bases, with 8 bases remaining between them. In DNA, the CDR3 is TGTGCCTGGAGTTGGCGGGATAATGAAAAACTGTTTTTT. Its protein is CAWSWRDNEKLFF.

The chain carries TRBV10-2 and TRBJ2-7; D may be TRBD2 (5 bases). The CDR3 has 15 amino acids. Deletions cut 2 bases from V and 2 bases from J, with 13 bases between. The germline V gene has CDR1 WSHSY and CDR2 SAAADI. CDR3 nucleotide sequence: TGCGCCAGCAGTGAGACACCAGACGGGACCTACGAGCAGTACTTC. It yields the protein CASSETPDGTYEQYF.

This chain links TRBV11-3 with TRBJ2-7; D gene ambiguous. V was pared by 6 bases and J by 2 bases, with 11 bases between. Germline values: CDR1 SGHNT, CDR2 YENEEA. The CDR3 spans 13 residues. The CDR3 sequence is CASSSDRTYEQYF. Written as DNA, the CDR3 is TGTGCCAGCAGTTCGGACCGGACCTACGAGCAGTACTTC.